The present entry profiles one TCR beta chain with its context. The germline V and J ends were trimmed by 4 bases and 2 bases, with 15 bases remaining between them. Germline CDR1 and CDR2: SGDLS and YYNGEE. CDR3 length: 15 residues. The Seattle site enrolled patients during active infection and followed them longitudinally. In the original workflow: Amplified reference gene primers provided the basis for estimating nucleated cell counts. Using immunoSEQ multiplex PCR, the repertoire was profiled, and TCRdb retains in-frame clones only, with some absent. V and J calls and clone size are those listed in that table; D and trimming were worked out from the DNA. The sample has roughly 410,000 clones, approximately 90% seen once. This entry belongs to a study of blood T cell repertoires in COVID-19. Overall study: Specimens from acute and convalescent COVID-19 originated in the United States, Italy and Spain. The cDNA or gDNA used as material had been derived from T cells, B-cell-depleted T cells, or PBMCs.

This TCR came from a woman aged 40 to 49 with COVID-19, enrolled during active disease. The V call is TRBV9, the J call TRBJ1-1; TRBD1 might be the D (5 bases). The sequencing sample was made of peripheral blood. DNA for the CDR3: TGTGCCAGCAGCCCAGTTTGGGGGGGTAACACTGAAGCTTTCTTT. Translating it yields CASSPVWGGNTEAFF.